The TCR beta chain under discussion was sequenced for a study of post-analysis software for immune sequencing data. Study-level points and caveats: TRBV5-6, TRBV5-1 and TRBV20-1 belonged to a set of about five TRBV segments that were more frequent in patients than controls. Under F measure analysis, samples from one preparation batch co-clustered strongly.

Unique molecular identifiers tagged the TCR beta cDNA libraries. In TCRdb, the PCR reads were re-called with MiXCR into one record per CDR3 protein. Here the sample spans around 770,000 distinct CDR3 sequences, under 60% being singletons. For this clonotype: Its antigen is as yet unknown.

The germline V gene encodes CDR1 ENHRY and CDR2 SYGVKD. This CDR3 is 15 amino acids long. V lost 3 bases, J lost 3 bases, and 15 bases lay in between. Sequencing was done on a sample of blood. The J gene is TRBJ2-7, the V gene TRBV10-3; TRBD2 might be the D (6 bases). The receptor was isolated from a girl under 18 with multiple sclerosis. The CDR3 sequence is CAISDPPGGDYEQYF. In nucleotides, the CDR3 is TGTGCCATCAGTGACCCACCTGGCGGGGACTACGAGCAGTACTTC.